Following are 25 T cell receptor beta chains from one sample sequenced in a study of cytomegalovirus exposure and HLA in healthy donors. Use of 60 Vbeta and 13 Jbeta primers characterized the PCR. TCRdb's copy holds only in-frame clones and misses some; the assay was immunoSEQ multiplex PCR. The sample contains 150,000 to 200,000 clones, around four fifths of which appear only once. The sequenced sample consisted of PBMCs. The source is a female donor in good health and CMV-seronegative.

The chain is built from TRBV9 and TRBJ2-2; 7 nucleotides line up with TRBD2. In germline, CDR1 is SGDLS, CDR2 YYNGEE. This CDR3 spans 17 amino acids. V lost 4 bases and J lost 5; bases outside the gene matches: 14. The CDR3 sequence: CASSQTLWGGFTGELFF. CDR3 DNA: TGTGCCAGCAGCCAGACCCTCTGGGGGGGTTTTACCGGGGAGCTGTTTTTT.

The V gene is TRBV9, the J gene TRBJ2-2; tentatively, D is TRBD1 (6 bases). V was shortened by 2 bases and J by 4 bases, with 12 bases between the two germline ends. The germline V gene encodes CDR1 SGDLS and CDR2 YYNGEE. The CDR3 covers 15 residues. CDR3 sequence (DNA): TGTGCCAGCAGCGTTCCAGGGGCCCCCACCGGGGAGCTGTTTTTT. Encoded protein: CASSVPGAPTGELFF.

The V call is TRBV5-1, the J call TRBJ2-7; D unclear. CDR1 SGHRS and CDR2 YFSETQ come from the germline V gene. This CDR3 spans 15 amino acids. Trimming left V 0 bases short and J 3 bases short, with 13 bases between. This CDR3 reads CASSLDPPSHYEQYF. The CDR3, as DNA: TGCGCCAGCAGCTTGGACCCCCCGAGCCACTACGAGCAGTACTTC.

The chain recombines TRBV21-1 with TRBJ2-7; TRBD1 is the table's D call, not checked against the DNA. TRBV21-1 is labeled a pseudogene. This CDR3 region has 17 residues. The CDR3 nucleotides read TGTGCCAGCAGCAACCATCCCCGAGGACAAGTTTTCTACGAGCAGTACTTC. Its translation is CASSNHPRGQVFYEQYF.

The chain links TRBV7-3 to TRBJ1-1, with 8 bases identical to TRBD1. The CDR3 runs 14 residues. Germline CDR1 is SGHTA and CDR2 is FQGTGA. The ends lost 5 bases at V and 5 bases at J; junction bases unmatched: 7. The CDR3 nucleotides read TGTGCCAGCAGCCCTCAGGGGGCGAGTACTGAAGCTTTCTTT. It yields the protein CASSPQGASTEAFF.

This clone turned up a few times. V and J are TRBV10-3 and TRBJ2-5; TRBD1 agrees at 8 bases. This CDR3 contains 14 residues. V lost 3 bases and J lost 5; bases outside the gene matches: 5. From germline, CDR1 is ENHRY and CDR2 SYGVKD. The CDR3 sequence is CAISEGQGSETQYF. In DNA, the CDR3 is TGTGCCATCAGTGAAGGACAGGGCAGTGAGACCCAGTACTTC.

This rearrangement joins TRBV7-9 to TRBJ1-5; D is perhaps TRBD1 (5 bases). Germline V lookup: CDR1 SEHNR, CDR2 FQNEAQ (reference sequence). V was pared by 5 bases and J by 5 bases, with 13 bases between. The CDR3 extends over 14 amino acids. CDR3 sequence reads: CASSEIGADQPQHF. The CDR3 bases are TGTGCCAGCAGCGAGATAGGGGCGGATCAGCCCCAGCATTTT. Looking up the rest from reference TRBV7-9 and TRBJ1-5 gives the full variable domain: DTGVSQNPRHKITKRGQNVTFRCDPISEHNRLYWYRQTLGQGPEFLTYFQNEAQLEKSRLLSDRFSAERPKGSFSTLEIQRTEQGDSAMYLCASSEIGADQPQHFGDGTRLSIL.

The CDR3 DNA reads TGTGCCAGCAGTGACCCGAAGACAGGGGGCTATGGCTACACCTTC. Translating gives CASSDPKTGGYGYTF. This chain connects TRBV6-1 to TRBJ1-2, with 9 positions matching TRBD1. Germline lookup yields CDR1 MNHNS and CDR2 SASEGT. V shed 3 bases and J 4 bases; nucleotides not matched to a gene: 6. The CDR3 is 15 residues long.

This CDR3 is CASSEERGRGGYTF. The CDR3 coding sequence is TGTGCCAGCAGTGAAGAAAGGGGGCGCGGAGGCTACACCTTC. V gene TRBV6-4 combines with J gene TRBJ1-2, with 7 bases fitting TRBD1. J lost 8 bases, V lost 3 bases, and 9 bases had no gene match. CDR3 length: 14 residues. From germline, CDR1 is MRHNA and CDR2 SNTAGT.

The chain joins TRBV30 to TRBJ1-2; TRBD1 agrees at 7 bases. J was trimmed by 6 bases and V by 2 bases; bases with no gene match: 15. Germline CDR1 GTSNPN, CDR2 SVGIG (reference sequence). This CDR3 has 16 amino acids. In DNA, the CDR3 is TGTGCCTGGAGTCCAGCCGGGGACAGTTGGGGGGATGGCTACACCTTC. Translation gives CAWSPAGDSWGDGYTF. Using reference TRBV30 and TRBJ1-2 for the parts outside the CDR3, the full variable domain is SQTIHQWPATLVQPVGSPLSLECTVEGTSNPNLYWYRQAAGRGLQLLFYSVGIGQISSEVPQNLSASRPQDRQFILSSKKLLLSDSGFYLCAWSPAGDSWGDGYTFGSGTRLTVV.

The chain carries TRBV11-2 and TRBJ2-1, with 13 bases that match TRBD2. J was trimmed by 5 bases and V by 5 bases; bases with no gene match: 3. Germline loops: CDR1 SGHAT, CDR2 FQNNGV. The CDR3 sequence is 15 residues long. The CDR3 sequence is CASSLGLAGNNEQFF. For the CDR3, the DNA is TGTGCCAGCAGCCTGGGACTAGCGGGGAACAATGAGCAGTTCTTC.

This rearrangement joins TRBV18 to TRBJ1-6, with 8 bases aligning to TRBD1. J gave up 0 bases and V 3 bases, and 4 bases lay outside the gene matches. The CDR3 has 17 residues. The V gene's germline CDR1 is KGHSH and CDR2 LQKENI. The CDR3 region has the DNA TGTGCCAGCTCACCGGACAGGGAGAGCTCCTATAATTCACCCCTCCACTTT. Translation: CASSPDRESSYNSPLHF.

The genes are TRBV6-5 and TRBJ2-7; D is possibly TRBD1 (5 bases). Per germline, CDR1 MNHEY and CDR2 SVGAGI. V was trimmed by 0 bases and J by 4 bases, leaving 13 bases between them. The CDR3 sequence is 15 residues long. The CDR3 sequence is CASSYSGQDIYEQYF. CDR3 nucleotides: TGTGCCAGCAGTTACTCGGGGCAGGACATTTACGAGCAGTACTTC.

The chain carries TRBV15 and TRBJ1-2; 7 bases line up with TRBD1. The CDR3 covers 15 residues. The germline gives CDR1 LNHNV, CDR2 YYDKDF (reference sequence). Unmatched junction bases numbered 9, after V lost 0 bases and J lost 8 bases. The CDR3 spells CATSRDTRTGEGYTF. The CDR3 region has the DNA TGTGCCACCAGCAGAGATACTCGAACAGGGGAAGGCTACACCTTC.

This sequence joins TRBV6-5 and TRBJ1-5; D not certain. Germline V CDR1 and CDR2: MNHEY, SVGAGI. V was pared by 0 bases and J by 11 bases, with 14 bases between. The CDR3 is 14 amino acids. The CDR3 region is CASSYSSGRKAQHF. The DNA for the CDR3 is TGTGCCAGCAGTTACTCCTCCGGCAGGAAAGCCCAGCATTTT.

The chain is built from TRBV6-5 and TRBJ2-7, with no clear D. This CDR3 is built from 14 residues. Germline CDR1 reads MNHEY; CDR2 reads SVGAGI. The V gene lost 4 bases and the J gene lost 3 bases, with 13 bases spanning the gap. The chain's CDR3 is CASSFDRLSYEQYF. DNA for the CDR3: TGTGCCAGCAGTTTCGACCGACTGAGCTACGAGCAGTACTTC.

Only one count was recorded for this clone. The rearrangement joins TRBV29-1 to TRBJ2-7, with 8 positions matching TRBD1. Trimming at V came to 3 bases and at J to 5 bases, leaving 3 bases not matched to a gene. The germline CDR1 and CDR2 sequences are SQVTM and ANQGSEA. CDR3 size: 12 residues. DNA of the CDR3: TGCAGCGTTGAGGCAGGGGGCAACGAGCAGTACTTC. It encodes CSVEAGGNEQYF.

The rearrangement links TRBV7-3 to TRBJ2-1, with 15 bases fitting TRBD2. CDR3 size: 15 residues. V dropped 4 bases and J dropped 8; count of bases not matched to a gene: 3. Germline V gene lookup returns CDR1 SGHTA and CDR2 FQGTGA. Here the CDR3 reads CASSSGLAGGDEQFF. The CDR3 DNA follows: TGTGCCAGCAGCTCCGGACTAGCGGGGGGGGATGAGCAGTTCTTC.

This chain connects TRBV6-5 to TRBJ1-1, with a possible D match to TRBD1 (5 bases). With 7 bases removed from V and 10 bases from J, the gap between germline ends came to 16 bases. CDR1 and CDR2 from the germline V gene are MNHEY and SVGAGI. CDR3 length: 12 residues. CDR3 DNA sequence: TGTGCCAGCACCCGCCCCGGGGGTGGAGCTTTCTTT. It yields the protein CASTRPGGGAFF.

The DNA of the CDR3 is TGTGCCAGCAGCGGAACCGGGACAGGGGTTATTGACGAGCAGTACTTC. Its translation is CASSGTGTGVIDEQYF. V usage is TRBV11-2 and J usage is TRBJ2-7, with 10 bases identical to TRBD1. The V segment lost 5 bases and the J segment 5 bases; nucleotides outside the gene matches: 12. This CDR3 contains 16 residues. Germline CDR1 SGHAT, CDR2 FQNNGV.

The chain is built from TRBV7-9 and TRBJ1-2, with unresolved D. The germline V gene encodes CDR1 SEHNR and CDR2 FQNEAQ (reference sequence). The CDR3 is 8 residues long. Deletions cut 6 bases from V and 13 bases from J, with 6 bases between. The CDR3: CASSPRTF. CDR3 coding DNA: TGTGCCAGCAGTCCCCGCACCTTC.

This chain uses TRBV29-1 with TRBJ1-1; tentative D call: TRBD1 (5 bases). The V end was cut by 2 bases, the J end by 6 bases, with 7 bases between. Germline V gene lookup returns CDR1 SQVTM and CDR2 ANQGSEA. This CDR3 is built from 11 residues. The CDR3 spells CSVERRAEAFF. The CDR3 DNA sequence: TGCAGCGTTGAACGCAGGGCTGAAGCTTTCTTT.

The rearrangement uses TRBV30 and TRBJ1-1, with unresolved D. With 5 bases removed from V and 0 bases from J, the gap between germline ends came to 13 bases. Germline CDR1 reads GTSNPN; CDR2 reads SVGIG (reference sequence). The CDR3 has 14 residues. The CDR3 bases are TGTGCCTGGGCAGGATTTCAAGTGAACACTGAAGCTTTCTTT. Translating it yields CAWAGFQVNTEAFF.

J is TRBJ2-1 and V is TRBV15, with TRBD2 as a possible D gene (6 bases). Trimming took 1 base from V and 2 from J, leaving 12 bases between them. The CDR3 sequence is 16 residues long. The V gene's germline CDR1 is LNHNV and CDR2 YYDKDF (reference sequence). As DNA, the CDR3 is TGTGCCACCAGCAGAGGTTCGACTAGGACCTACAATGAGCAGTTCTTC. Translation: CATSRGSTRTYNEQFF.

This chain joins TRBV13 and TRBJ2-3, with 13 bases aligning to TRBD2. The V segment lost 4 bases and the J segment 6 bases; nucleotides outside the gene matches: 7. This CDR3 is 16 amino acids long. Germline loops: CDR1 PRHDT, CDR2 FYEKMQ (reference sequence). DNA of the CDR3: TGTGCCAGCAGCTACCGACTAGCGGGGGGCGACGATACGCAGTATTTT. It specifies CASSYRLAGGDDTQYF. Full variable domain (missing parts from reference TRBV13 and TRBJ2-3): AAGVIQSPRHLIKEKRETATLKCYPIPRHDTVYWYQQGPGQDPQFLISFYEKMQSDKGSIPDRFSAQQFSDYHSELNMSSLELGDSALYFCASSYRLAGGDDTQYFGPGTRLTVL.